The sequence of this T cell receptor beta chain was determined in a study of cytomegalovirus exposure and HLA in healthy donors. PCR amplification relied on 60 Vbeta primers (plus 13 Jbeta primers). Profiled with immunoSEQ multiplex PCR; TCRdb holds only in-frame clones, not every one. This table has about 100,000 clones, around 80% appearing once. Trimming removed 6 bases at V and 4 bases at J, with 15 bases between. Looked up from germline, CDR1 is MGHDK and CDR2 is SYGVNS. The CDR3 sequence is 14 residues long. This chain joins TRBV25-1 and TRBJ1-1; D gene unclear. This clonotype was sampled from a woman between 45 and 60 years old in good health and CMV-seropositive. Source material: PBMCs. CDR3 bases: TGTGCCAGCAGGAGGGAAAGGGTCGGCACTGAAGCTTTCTTT. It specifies CASRRERVGTEAFF.